This T cell receptor beta chain appears in the sequencing data of a study of response to subunit inactivated influenza vaccine. Via MiXCR, TCRdb re-called the RT-PCR reads, giving one row per CDR3 protein. The sample carries more than 450,000 distinct CDR3 sequences, about 11% recorded once. Study results and caveats: Researchers suggested that each seasonal influenza vaccination recruits few new T cells.

In this sample, this clonotype turned up a few times. The target antigen is unknown. This sample was shared with a second study, whose subject was T cells expressing NK-cell markers. That work states: Researchers built TCR beta cDNA using 5'RACE template switching with UMIs.

The source of this sequence is a man in his forties or fifties who received an inactivated influenza vaccine. Sequences were derived from PBMCs from blood, sampled on the day of vaccination.

The CDR3: CSANPTVITDTQYF. In DNA form, the CDR3 reads TGCAGTGCTAACCCGACAGTAATAACAGATACGCAGTATTTT. The chain has TRBV20-1 and TRBJ2-3, with a weak D call TRBD1 (5 bases). This CDR3 comprises 14 residues. Trimming pared 4 bases from V and 3 bases from J, leaving 14 bases between. Germline values: CDR1 DFQATT, CDR2 SNEGSKA (reference sequence).